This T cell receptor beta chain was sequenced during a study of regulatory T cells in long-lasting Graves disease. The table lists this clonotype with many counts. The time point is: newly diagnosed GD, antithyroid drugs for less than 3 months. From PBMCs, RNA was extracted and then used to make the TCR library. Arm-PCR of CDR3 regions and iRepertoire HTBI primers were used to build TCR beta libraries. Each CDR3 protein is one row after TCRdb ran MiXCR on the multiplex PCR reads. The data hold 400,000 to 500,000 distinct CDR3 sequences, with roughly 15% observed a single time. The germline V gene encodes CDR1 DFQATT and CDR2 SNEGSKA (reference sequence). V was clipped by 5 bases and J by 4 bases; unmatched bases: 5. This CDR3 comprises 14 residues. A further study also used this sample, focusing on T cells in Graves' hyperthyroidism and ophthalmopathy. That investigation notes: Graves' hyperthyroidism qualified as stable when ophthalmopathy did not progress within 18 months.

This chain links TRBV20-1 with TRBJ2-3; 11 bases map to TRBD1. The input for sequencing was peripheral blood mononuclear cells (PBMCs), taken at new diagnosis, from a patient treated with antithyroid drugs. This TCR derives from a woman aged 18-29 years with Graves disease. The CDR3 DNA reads TGCAGTGCTTCGGACAGGGGGCGCCCAGATACGCAGTATTTT. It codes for CSASDRGRPDTQYF.